This T cell receptor (beta chain) originates from a study of T cell clones after liver transplantation. Germline V lookup: CDR1 SGHDN, CDR2 FVKESK. V lost 4 bases and J lost 3, with 4 bases in between. The CDR3 contains 11 residues. Using immunoSEQ multiplex PCR, the repertoire was profiled, and TCRdb retains in-frame clones only, with some absent. The sample includes about 15,000 clones, less than 85% of them seen just once. A single count supports this clone. Sample: CD8+ T cells from blood, taken approximately 50 months after liver transplant. The rearrangement joins TRBV14 to TRBJ2-7; D is uncertain. This clonotype was sampled from a human patient who received a liver transplant. Some T cells may possibly be graft donor cells. The DNA of the CDR3 is TGTGCCAGCAGCCGTCACTACGAGCAGTACTTC. Its protein product is CASSRHYEQYF.